This T cell receptor beta chain was captured by sequencing in a study of human T cells and chemical hapten exposure. The germline V and J ends were trimmed by 6 bases and 3 bases, with 19 bases remaining between them. CDR1 DFQATT and CDR2 SNEGSKA come from the germline V gene (reference sequence). This CDR3 is 15 amino acids long. This clonotype was detected only a few times. TCRdb ran MiXCR on the RACE reads and lists one entry per CDR3 protein. The sample has about 56,000 distinct CDR3 sequences; 9.3% are singletons. Time point denoted: patch test 1, 2 weeks after DPC sensitization. The treatment denotes: therapeutic diphenylcyclopropenone sensitization with weekly scalp DPC.

The clonotype was recovered from a woman between 40 and 50 years old with alopecia areata. Some clones in this sample may be carry-over from other donors' samples. The chain couples TRBV20-1 to TRBJ2-3; a weak D match, TRBD1 (6 bases). The sample consisted of whole blood, taken in connection with sensitization to the hapten diphenylcyclopropenone (DPC). This CDR3 is CSARTAPGGTDTQYF. The CDR3 region has the DNA TGCAGTGCGCGGACAGCACCAGGCGGAACAGATACGCAGTATTTT.